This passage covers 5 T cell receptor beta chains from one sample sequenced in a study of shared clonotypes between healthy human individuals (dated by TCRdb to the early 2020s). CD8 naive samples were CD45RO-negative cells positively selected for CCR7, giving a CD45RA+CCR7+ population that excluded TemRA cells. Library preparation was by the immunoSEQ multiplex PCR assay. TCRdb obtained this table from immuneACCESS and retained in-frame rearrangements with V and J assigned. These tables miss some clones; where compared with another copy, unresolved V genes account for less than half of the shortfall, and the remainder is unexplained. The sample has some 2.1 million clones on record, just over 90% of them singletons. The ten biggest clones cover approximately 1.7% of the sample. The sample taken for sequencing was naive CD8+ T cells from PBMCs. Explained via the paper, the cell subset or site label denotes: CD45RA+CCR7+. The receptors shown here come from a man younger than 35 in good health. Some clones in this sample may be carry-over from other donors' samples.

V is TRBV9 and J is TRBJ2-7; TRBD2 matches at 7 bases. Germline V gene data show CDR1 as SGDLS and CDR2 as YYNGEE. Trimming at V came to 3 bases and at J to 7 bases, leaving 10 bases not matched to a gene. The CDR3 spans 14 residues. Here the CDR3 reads CASSGGTTFREQYF. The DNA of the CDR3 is TGTGCCAGCAGCGGCGGGACTACCTTCAGGGAGCAGTACTTC.

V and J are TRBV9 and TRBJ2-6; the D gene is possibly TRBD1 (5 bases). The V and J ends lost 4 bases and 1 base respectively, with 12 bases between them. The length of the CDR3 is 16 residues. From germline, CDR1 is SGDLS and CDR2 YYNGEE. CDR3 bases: TGTGCCAGCAGCCTCGCCTCAGGGTCTGGGGCCAACGTCCTGACTTTC. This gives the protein CASSLASGSGANVLTF.

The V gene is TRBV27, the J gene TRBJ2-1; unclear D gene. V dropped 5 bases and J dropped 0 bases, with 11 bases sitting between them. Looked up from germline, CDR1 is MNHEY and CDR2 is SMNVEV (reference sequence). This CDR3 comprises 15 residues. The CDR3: CASSPGAGSYNEQFF. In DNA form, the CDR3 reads TGTGCCAGCAGTCCTGGCGCCGGCTCCTACAATGAGCAGTTCTTC.

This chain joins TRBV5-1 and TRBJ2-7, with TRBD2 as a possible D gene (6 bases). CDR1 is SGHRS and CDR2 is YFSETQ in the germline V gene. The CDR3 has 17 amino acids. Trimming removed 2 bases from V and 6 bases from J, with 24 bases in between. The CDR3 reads CASSFHGRGSYGGEQYF. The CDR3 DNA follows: TGCGCCAGCAGCTTCCATGGGAGAGGGAGCTACGGGGGCGAGCAGTACTTC.

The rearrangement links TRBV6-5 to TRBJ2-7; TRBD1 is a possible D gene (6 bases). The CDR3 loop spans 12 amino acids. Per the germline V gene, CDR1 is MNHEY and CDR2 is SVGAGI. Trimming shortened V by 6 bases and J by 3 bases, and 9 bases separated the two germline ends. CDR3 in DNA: TGTGCCAGCAGACCACAGGGCTACGAGCAGTACTTC. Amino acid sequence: CASRPQGYEQYF.